The rows below give T cell receptor beta chains drawn from one sample of a study of cytomegalovirus exposure and HLA in healthy donors. The repertoire was sequenced with immunoSEQ multiplex PCR; TCRdb's copy has only in-frame clones and lacks some. This repertoire shows a few hundred thousand clones, 80% to 85% found once; its top ten account for about 14%. The sequencing input was PBMCs. The origin of the receptors is a woman aged 25 to 45 in good health and CMV-seropositive. Both conserved end residues are part of each CDR3. D genes are given only for firm matches. Not every row has a clone size; where given, it reads once, few, many or a size class.

v_gene	abundance	j_gene	d_gene	CDR3aa	CDR3nt
TRBV30	.	TRBJ1-2	TRBD1	CAWSWDRGLTNYGYTF	TGTGCCTGGAGTTGGGACAGGGGCCTTACTAACTATGGCTACACCTTC
TRBV30	.	TRBJ1-1	.	CAWSNDRGGNPEAFF	TGTGCCTGGAGTAACGACCGCGGTGGGAATCCTGAAGCTTTCTTT
TRBV30	.	TRBJ2-1	.	CAWSTSHLYNEQFF	TGTGCCTGGAGTACAAGCCACCTCTACAATGAGCAGTTCTTC
TRBV29-1	.	TRBJ2-7	.	CSAGTLEQYF	TGCAGCGCCGGGACCCTGGAGCAGTACTTC
TRBV5-3	once	TRBJ2-3	.	CARGLRLLNTQYF	TGTGCCAGGGGGCTGAGGCTACTAAATACGCAGTATTTT
TRBV27	.	TRBJ2-7	.	CASSSRGVSYEQYF	TGTGCCAGCAGCTCCAGGGGCGTTTCCTACGAGCAGTACTTC
TRBV19	.	TRBJ1-2	TRBD1	CASTTGVNYGYTF	TGTGCCAGTACGACAGGGGTTAACTATGGCTACACCTTC
TRBV27	few	TRBJ2-3	.	CASSSGVIAPDTQYF	TGTGCCAGCAGTTCCGGGGTTATTGCGCCAGATACGCAGTATTTT
TRBV2	.	TRBJ2-1	.	CASSTGYGEQFF	TGTGCCAGCAGTACAGGGTATGGTGAGCAGTTCTTC
TRBV30	.	TRBJ2-3	TRBD2	CAWGRAEGADTQYF	TGTGCCTGGGGGAGGGCGGAAGGGGCAGATACGCAGTATTTT
TRBV2	.	TRBJ1-1	.	CASYGGRTEAFF	TGTGCCAGTTATGGGGGGCGGACTGAAGCTTTCTTT
TRBV9	once	TRBJ2-7	.	CASSVGAATSEQYF	TGTGCCAGCAGCGTCGGGGCGGCGACGAGCGAGCAGTACTTC
TRBV27	.	TRBJ1-1	.	CASSLRQGSGNTEAFF	TGTGCCAGCAGTTTACGCCAGGGCTCGGGGAACACTGAAGCTTTCTTT
TRBV27	.	TRBJ1-3	.	CASSLGGSGNTIYF	TGTGCCAGCAGTTTAGGCGGCTCTGGAAACACCATATATTTT
TRBV19	.	TRBJ2-4	TRBD2	CASSMSVRAGVTKNIQYF	TGTGCCAGTAGTATGTCCGTGAGAGCGGGAGTAACCAAAAACATTCAGTACTTC
TRBV30	.	TRBJ1-2	.	CAWTRQRKISNYGYTF	TGTGCCTGGACTCGACAGAGAAAAATATCTAACTATGGCTACACCTTC
TRBV4-1	.	TRBJ1-2	.	CASSQDYEGGLGNGYTF	TGCGCCAGCAGCCAAGACTATGAAGGGGGTTTAGGGAATGGCTACACCTTC
TRBV2	.	TRBJ2-2	TRBD1	CASNTDRASSYTGELFF	TGTGCCAGCAACACCGACAGGGCATCAAGCTACACCGGGGAGCTGTTTTTT